This T cell receptor beta chain was captured in a study of shared clonotypes between healthy human individuals. TCRdb keeps only in-frame clones here, not all; method: immunoSEQ multiplex PCR. The sample contains roughly 1.4 million clones, roughly 98.5% of which appear only once. Germline V gene data show CDR1 as SGHDT and CDR2 as YYEEEE. The CDR3 covers 14 residues. V lost 0 bases and J 0 bases, leaving 6 bases between the germline ends. The material sequenced was naive CD4+ T cells sorted from blood. The sample's subset: CD45RA+ positively selected. The rearrangement joins TRBV5-6 to TRBJ1-1; D unresolved. This clonotype was sampled from a man aged 25-45 years in good health. CDR3 protein: CASSLARLNTEAFF. Here the CDR3 DNA reads TGTGCCAGCAGCTTGGCACGTCTGAACACTGAAGCTTTCTTT.